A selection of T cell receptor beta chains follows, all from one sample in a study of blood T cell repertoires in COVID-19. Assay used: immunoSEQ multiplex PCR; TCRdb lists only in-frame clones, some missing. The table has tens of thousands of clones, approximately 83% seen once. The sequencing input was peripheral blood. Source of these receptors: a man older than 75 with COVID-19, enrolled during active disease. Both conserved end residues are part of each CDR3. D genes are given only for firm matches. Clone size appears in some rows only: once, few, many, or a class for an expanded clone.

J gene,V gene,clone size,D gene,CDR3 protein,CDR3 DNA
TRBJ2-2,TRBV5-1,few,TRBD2,CASSAEPGQGLAGAGTGELFF,TGCGCCAGCAGCGCGGAACCGGGACAGGGACTAGCGGGAGCGGGAACCGGGGAGCTGTTTTTT
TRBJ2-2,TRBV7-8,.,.,CASSVGHSANTGELFF,TGTGCCAGCAGCGTGGGACATTCCGCGAACACCGGGGAGCTGTTTTTT
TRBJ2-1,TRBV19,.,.,CASSWGTLRGNEQFF,TGTGCCAGTAGTTGGGGCACCCTTCGAGGCAATGAGCAGTTCTTC
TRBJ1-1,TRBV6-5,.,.,CASSRTVELEAFF,TGTGCCAGCAGTCGGACAGTAGAACTTGAAGCTTTCTTT
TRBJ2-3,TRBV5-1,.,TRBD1,CASSGGTGGKDTQYF,TGCGCCAGCAGCGGCGGGACAGGGGGCAAAGATACGCAGTATTTT
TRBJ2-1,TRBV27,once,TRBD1,CASSLYLDRGFYNEQFF,TGTGCCAGCAGTTTATATTTGGACAGGGGCTTCTACAATGAGCAGTTCTTC
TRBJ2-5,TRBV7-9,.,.,CASSLGASFQETQYF,TGTGCCAGCAGCTTAGGGGCGAGTTTCCAAGAGACCCAGTACTTC
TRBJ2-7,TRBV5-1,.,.,CASSLGSGTASYEQYF,TGCGCCAGCAGCTTGGGTAGCGGAACGGCGTCCTACGAGCAGTACTTC
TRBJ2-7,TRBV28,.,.,CASTYEGLYEQYF,TGTGCCAGCACCTACGAGGGACTCTACGAGCAGTACTTC
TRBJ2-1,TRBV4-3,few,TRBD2,CASSQDGGSSYNEQFF,TGCGCCAGCAGCCAAGATGGCGGGAGCTCCTACAATGAGCAGTTCTTC
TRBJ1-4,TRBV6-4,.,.,CASSFGYGTNEKLFF,TGTGCCAGCAGCTTCGGGTACGGAACTAATGAAAAACTGTTTTTT
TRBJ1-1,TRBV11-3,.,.,CASSLEGFTEAFF,TGTGCCAGCAGCTTAGAGGGCTTCACTGAAGCTTTCTTT
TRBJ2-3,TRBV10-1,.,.,CASSDASGLDTQYF,TGCGCCAGCAGTGATGCTAGTGGCCTGGATACGCAGTATTTT
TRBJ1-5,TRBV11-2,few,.,CASSGGEVQPQHF,TGTGCCAGCAGCGGGGGGGAGGTTCAGCCCCAGCATTTT
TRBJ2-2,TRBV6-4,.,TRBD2,CASSVPSGRDVTGELFF,TGTGCCAGCAGTGTCCCAAGCGGGAGAGACGTTACCGGGGAGCTGTTTTTT
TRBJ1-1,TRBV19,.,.,CASSIVALMNTEAFF,TGTGCCAGTAGTATAGTTGCACTGATGAACACTGAAGCTTTCTTT
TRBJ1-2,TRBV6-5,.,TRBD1,CASSYSSQGARGYTF,TGTGCCAGCAGTTACTCGAGCCAGGGGGCACGCGGCTACACCTTC
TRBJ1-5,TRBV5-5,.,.,CASSLDQGRGQPQHF,TGTGCCAGCAGCTTGGACCAGGGCCGGGGGCAGCCCCAGCATTTT
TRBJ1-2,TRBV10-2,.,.,CASSATDIANYGYTF,TGCGCCAGCAGTGCCACGGACATAGCTAACTATGGCTACACCTTC
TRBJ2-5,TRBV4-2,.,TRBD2,CASSQETSRGDQETQYF,TGTGCCAGCAGCCAAGAGACGTCCCGGGGGGATCAAGAGACCCAGTACTTC
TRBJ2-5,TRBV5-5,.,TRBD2,CASSAGGTSGQETQYF,TGTGCCAGCAGCGCCGGGGGGACTAGCGGACAAGAGACCCAGTACTTC
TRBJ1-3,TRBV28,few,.,CASHPRGSGNTIYF,TGTGCCAGCCATCCCAGGGGATCTGGAAACACCATATATTTT
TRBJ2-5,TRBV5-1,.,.,CASSLQGGQETQYF,TGCGCCAGCAGCTTACAGGGAGGGCAAGAGACCCAGTACTTC
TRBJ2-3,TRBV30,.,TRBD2,CAWRIAGPTDTQYF,TGTGCCTGGAGGATAGCGGGACCCACAGATACGCAGTATTTT
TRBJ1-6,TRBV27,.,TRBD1,CASSSTYRDRYNSPLHF,TGTGCCAGCAGTTCAACTTACCGGGACAGGTATAATTCACCCCTCCACTTT
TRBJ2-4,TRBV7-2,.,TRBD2,CASSSRTSGNIQYF,TGTGCCAGCAGCTCGCGGACTAGCGGAAACATTCAGTACTTC
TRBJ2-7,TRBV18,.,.,CASSPGAVPGYEQYF,TGTGCCAGCTCACCTGGGGCAGTGCCTGGTTACGAGCAGTACTTC
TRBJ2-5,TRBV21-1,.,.,CASSKVRSPRTGRETQYF,TGTGCCAGCAGCAAAGTGAGGAGCCCTAGGACAGGACGGGAGACCCAGTACTTC
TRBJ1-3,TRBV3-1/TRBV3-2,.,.,CASSPRTAGTGNTIYF,TGTGCCAGCAGCCCTCGGACGGCCGGGACTGGAAACACCATATATTTT
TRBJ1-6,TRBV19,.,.,CASSISRVSSPLHF,TGTGCCAGTAGTATATCCAGGGTTAGCTCACCCCTCCACTTT
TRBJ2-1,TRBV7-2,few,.,CASSLEAASEQFF,TGTGCCAGCAGCTTAGAGGCCGCTAGTGAGCAGTTCTTC
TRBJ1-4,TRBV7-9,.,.,CASSLGAGRFGEKLFF,TGTGCCAGCAGCTTAGGGGCCGGTCGTTTTGGTGAAAAACTGTTTTTT
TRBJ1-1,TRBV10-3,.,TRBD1,CAISPGQGGTEAFF,TGTGCCATCAGCCCGGGACAGGGGGGGACTGAAGCTTTCTTT
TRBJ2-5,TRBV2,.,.,CASSTNRDQETQYF,TGTGCCAGCAGTACAAACAGGGACCAAGAGACCCAGTACTTC
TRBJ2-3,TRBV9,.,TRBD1,CASSVQGESTDTQYF,TGTGCCAGCAGCGTACAGGGGGAGAGCACAGATACGCAGTATTTT
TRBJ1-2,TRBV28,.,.,CASITGTLAYGYTF,TGTGCCAGCATCACCGGGACTTTGGCCTATGGCTACACCTTC
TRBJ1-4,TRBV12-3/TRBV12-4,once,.,CASSLQGRKLFF,TGTGCCAGCAGTTTACAGGGGCGAAAACTGTTTTTT
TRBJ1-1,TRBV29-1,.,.,CSVVVTEAFF,TGCAGCGTTGTAGTGACTGAAGCTTTCTTT
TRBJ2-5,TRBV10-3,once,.,CAISESGRGNQETQYF,TGTGCCATCAGTGAGTCTGGCCGGGGGAATCAAGAGACCCAGTACTTC
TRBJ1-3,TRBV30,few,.,CAWSGQLLSGNTIYF,TGTGCCTGGAGTGGACAGCTTCTCTCTGGAAACACCATATATTTT
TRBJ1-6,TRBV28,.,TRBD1,CASSHRGRGRGESPLHF,TGTGCCAGCAGCCACAGGGGGAGAGGGCGCGGGGAATCACCCCTCCACTTT
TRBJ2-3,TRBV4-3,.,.,CASSHPLRVRLLDTQYF,TGCGCCAGCAGCCACCCACTACGAGTCCGACTTCTTGATACGCAGTATTTT
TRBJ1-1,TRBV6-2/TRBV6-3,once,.,CASSYSIRQKNTEAFF,TGTGCCAGCAGTTACTCGATACGACAAAAGAACACTGAAGCTTTCTTT
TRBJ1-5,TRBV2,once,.,CASSEWVGGYSNQPQHF,TGTGCCAGCAGTGAATGGGTGGGGGGTTATAGCAATCAGCCCCAGCATTTT
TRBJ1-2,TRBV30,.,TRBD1,CAWRRQGIYGYTF,TGTGCCTGGAGGCGACAGGGGATATATGGCTACACCTTC
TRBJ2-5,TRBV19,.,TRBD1,CASRRPGGEETQYF,TGTGCCAGTAGACGACCAGGGGGCGAGGAGACCCAGTACTTC
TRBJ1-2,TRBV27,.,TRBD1,CASSFVGEGQGGGYTF,TGTGCCAGCAGTTTCGTAGGAGAAGGACAGGGAGGTGGCTACACCTTC
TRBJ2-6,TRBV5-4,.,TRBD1,CASSSRGQGASGANVLTF,TGTGCCAGCAGCTCTAGAGGACAGGGTGCTTCAGGGGCCAACGTCCTGACTTTC
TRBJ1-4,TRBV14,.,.,CASSQMRAPNEKLFF,TGTGCCAGCAGCCAAATGAGGGCTCCTAATGAAAAACTGTTTTTT
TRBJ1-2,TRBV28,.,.,CASSLRDSSYGYTF,TGTGCCAGCAGTTTAAGAGACAGCTCCTATGGCTACACCTTC
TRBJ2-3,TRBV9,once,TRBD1,CASSEGAAVSDTQYF,TGTGCCAGCAGCGAGGGGGCCGCCGTGTCGGATACGCAGTATTTT
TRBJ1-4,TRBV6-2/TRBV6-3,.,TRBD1,CASSYEAGGAGDEKLFF,TGTGCCAGCAGTTACGAGGCAGGGGGCGCCGGGGATGAAAAACTGTTTTTT
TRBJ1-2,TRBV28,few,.,CASGNSGAPYGYTF,TGTGCCAGCGGAAATAGTGGGGCCCCTTATGGCTACACCTTC
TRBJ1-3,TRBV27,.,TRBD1,CASSDDRAGNTIYF,TGTGCCAGCAGTGATGACAGGGCTGGAAACACCATATATTTT
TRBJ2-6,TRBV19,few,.,CASSSGNPPGANVLTF,TGTGCCAGTAGTAGCGGGAACCCACCTGGGGCCAACGTCCTGACTTTC
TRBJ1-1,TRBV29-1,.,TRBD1,CSVVGTGALGTEAFF,TGCAGCGTCGTCGGGACAGGGGCCTTAGGGACTGAAGCTTTCTTT
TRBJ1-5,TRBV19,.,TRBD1,CASTDRVHQPQHF,TGTGCCAGTACGGACAGGGTGCATCAGCCCCAGCATTTT
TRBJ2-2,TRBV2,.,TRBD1,CASSETDRATGELFF,TGTGCCAGCAGTGAAACGGACAGGGCCACCGGGGAGCTGTTTTTT
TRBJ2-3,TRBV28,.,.,CASTKRDTQYF,TGTGCCAGCACTAAAAGAGATACGCAGTATTTT
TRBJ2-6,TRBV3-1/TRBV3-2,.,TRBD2,CASSAGWGGTGANVLTF,TGTGCCAGCAGCGCCGGCTGGGGGGGGACTGGGGCCAACGTCCTGACTTTC